The clone carrying this T cell receptor (beta chain) has just one count. This record belongs to a study of blood T cell repertoires in COVID-19. For the study at large: Specimens from acute and convalescent COVID-19 originated in the United States, Italy and Spain. T cells, B-cell-depleted T cells, or PBMCs supplied cDNA or gDNA.

The participants were between about 18 and 100 years old and came from fewer than 25 US areas. The repertoire was sequenced with immunoSEQ multiplex PCR; TCRdb's copy has only in-frame clones and lacks some. This table holds more than 250,000 clones, roughly nine tenths found once. The ends were cut back, 5 bases at V and 4 bases at J, with 18 bases in the middle. Germline CDR1 and CDR2: SGHDT and YYEEEE. The CDR3 covers 15 residues. This clonotype was sampled from a woman in her 30s who had recovered from COVID-19. Source material: PBMCs or T cells enriched from blood (not recorded which). The rearrangement joins TRBV5-6 to TRBJ2-5; D might be TRBD2 (6 bases). DNA for the CDR3: TGTGCCAGCAGACCGCCGGGACTCGAGGGAGAGACCCAGTACTTC. Its translation: CASRPPGLEGETQYF.